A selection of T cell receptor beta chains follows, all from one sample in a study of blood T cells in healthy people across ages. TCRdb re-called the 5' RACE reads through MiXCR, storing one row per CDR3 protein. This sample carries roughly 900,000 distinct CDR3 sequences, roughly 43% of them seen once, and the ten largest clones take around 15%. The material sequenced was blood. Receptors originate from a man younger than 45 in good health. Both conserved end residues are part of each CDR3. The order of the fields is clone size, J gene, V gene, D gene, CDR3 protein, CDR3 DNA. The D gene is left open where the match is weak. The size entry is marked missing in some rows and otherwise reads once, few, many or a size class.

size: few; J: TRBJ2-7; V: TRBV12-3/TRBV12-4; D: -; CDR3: CASSLRQGIYEQYF; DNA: TGTGCCAGCAGTTTAAGGCAGGGAATTTACGAGCAGTACTTC
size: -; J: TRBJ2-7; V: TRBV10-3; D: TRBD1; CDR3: CAITRGSSYEQYF; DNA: TGTGCCATTACCAGGGGGAGCTCCTACGAGCAGTACTTC
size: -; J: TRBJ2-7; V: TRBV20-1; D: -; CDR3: CSAATRGNYEQYF; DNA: TGCAGTGCTGCGACGAGGGGAAACTACGAGCAGTACTTC
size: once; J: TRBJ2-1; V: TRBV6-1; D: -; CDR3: CASIKGLGNNEQFF; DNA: TGTGCCAGCATAAAGGGGCTAGGGAACAATGAGCAGTTCTTC
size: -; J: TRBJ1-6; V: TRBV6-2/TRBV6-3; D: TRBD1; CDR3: CASNLPGTGGSPLHF; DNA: TGTGCCAGCAACCTTCCCGGGACAGGTGGTTCACCCCTCCACTTT
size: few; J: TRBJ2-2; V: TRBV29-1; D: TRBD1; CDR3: CSVQVPGQGIHGTGELFF; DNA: TGCAGCGTGCAAGTACCGGGACAGGGGATCCATGGCACCGGGGAGCTGTTTTTT
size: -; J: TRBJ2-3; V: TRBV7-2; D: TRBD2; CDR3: CASSWGRSGGFSTDTQYF; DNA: TGTGCCAGCAGCTGGGGACGAAGCGGGGGATTTTCCACAGATACGCAGTATTTT
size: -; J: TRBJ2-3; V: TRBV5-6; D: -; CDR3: CASSLPATPLTDTQYF; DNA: TGTGCCAGCAGCCTGCCGGCTACACCATTAACAGATACGCAGTATTTT
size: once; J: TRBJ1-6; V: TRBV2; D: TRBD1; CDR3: CASSGGQSNSPLHF; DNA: TGTGCCAGCAGTGGGGGACAGAGTAATTCACCCCTCCACTTT
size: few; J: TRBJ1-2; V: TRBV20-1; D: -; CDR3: CSASLPGDRIDGYTF; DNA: TGCAGTGCCAGCCTCCCGGGGGATAGAATAGATGGCTACACCTTC
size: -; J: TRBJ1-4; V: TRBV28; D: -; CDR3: CASSAVTEKLFF; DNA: TGTGCCAGCAGTGCCGTCACCGAAAAACTGTTTTTT
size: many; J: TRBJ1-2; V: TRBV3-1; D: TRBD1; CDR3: CASSQERLDRRLSLGYTF; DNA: TGTGCCAGCAGCCAAGAACGTCTGGACAGGCGGTTGTCGTTGGGCTACACCTTC
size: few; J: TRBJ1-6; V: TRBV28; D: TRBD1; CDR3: CASSFIDRADPPLHF; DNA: TGTGCCAGCAGTTTTATCGACAGGGCGGATCCACCCCTCCACTTT
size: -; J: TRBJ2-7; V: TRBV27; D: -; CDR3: CASSLSGAIIYEQYF; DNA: TGTGCCAGCAGTTTATCGGGAGCCATTATCTACGAGCAGTACTTC
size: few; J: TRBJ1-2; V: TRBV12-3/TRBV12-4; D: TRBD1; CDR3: CASSLTGGRFGYTF; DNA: TGTGCCAGCAGTTTGACAGGGGGCCGCTTCGGCTACACCTTC